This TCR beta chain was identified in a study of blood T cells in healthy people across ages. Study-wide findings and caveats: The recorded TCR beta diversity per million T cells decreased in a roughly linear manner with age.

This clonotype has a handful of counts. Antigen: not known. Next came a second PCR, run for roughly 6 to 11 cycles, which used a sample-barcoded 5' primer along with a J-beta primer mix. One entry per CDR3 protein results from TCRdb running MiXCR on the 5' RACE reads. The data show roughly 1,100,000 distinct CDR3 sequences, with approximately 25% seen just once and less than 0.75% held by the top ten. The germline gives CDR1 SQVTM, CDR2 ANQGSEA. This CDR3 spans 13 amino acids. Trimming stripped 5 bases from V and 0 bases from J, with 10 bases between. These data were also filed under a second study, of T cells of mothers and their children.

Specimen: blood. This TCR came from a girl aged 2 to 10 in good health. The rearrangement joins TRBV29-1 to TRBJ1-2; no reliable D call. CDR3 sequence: CSVSGGPNYGYTF. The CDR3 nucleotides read TGCAGCGTTTCAGGTGGACCTAACTATGGCTACACCTTC.